The rows below give T cell receptor beta chains drawn from one sample of a study of cytomegalovirus exposure and HLA in healthy donors. Measured with immunoSEQ multiplex PCR; TCRdb has only the in-frame clones, and not every one. Here the sample spans about 110,000 clones, 73% being singletons. The sample taken for sequencing was PBMCs. The receptors were gathered from a man aged 40-49 years in good health and CMV-seronegative. The CDR3 runs from the conserved cysteine through the conserved F or W. The listing skips clone size in some rows; elsewhere it reads once, few, many or a size class.

CDR3 length: 14
V gene: TRBV7-6
clone size: NA
J gene: TRBJ2-7
CDR3 protein: CASSPGTGLYEQYF

CDR3 length: 15
V gene: TRBV6-1
clone size: NA
J gene: TRBJ1-6
CDR3 protein: CASTRGQAYNSPLHF

CDR3 length: 14
V gene: TRBV6-5
clone size: NA
J gene: TRBJ1-1
CDR3 protein: CASQLAGQDTEAFF

CDR3 length: 17
V gene: TRBV5-6
clone size: few
J gene: TRBJ2-2
CDR3 protein: CASADPLTGGNTGELFF

CDR3 length: 16
V gene: TRBV6-5
clone size: NA
J gene: TRBJ2-7
CDR3 protein: CASSSRTGQGGYEQYF

CDR3 length: 13
V gene: TRBV28
clone size: NA
J gene: TRBJ2-3
CDR3 protein: CASSDRGPDTQYF

CDR3 length: 13
V gene: TRBV4-2
clone size: NA
J gene: TRBJ2-3
CDR3 protein: CASSGPSGDTQYF

CDR3 length: 14
V gene: TRBV30
clone size: NA
J gene: TRBJ1-2
CDR3 protein: CAWSVGATPYGYTF

CDR3 length: 13
V gene: TRBV15
clone size: NA
J gene: TRBJ2-1
CDR3 protein: CATSTPQGREQFF

CDR3 length: 14
V gene: TRBV6-5
clone size: NA
J gene: TRBJ1-4
CDR3 protein: CASSSRQQGEKLFF

CDR3 length: 14
V gene: TRBV27
clone size: once
J gene: TRBJ1-6
CDR3 protein: CASSRPTGGSPLHF

CDR3 length: 13
V gene: TRBV27
clone size: once
J gene: TRBJ2-2
CDR3 protein: CASTDTNTGELFF

CDR3 length: 16
V gene: TRBV6-6
clone size: few
J gene: TRBJ1-5
CDR3 protein: CASSYEGQGAKQPQHF

CDR3 length: 15
V gene: TRBV6-6
clone size: NA
J gene: TRBJ1-5
CDR3 protein: CASSYSTGSNQPQHF

CDR3 length: 14
V gene: TRBV6-5
clone size: NA
J gene: TRBJ1-4
CDR3 protein: CVSRRTRQGEKLFF

CDR3 length: 12
V gene: TRBV27
clone size: NA
J gene: TRBJ2-1
CDR3 protein: CASSFGQNEQFF

CDR3 length: 14
V gene: TRBV7-2
clone size: NA
J gene: TRBJ2-7
CDR3 protein: CASSLRGGPYEQYF

CDR3 length: 16
V gene: TRBV6-6
clone size: NA
J gene: TRBJ2-2
CDR3 protein: CASWDRGGKGTGELFF

CDR3 length: 14
V gene: TRBV10-3
clone size: NA
J gene: TRBJ2-7
CDR3 protein: CAISESGTSYEQYF

CDR3 length: 13
V gene: TRBV4-2
clone size: NA
J gene: TRBJ1-2
CDR3 protein: CASSPLTGDGYTF

CDR3 length: 19
V gene: TRBV4-2
clone size: NA
J gene: TRBJ2-1
CDR3 protein: CASSQDGTSGGDVAGEQFF

CDR3 length: 13
V gene: TRBV7-9
clone size: NA
J gene: TRBJ2-7
CDR3 protein: CASSPRGPYEQYF

CDR3 length: 15
V gene: TRBV11-2
clone size: NA
J gene: TRBJ2-2
CDR3 protein: CASSLGGGGTGELFF

CDR3 length: 16
V gene: TRBV7-3
clone size: NA
J gene: TRBJ2-2
CDR3 protein: CASSLNAGANTGELFF

CDR3 length: 15
V gene: TRBV6-1
clone size: NA
J gene: TRBJ1-4
CDR3 protein: CASMGGTGLNEKLFF

CDR3 length: 14
V gene: TRBV11-2
clone size: NA
J gene: TRBJ2-3
CDR3 protein: CASSSLAGGDTQYF

CDR3 length: 17
V gene: TRBV15
clone size: NA
J gene: TRBJ1-1
CDR3 protein: CATSGGGYGKMNTEAFF

CDR3 length: 14
V gene: TRBV14
clone size: NA
J gene: TRBJ2-3
CDR3 protein: CASSQGLGADTQYF

CDR3 length: 17
V gene: TRBV19
clone size: NA
J gene: TRBJ2-3
CDR3 protein: CASSIVGGHSSTDTQYF

CDR3 length: 15
V gene: TRBV4-1
clone size: NA
J gene: TRBJ2-7
CDR3 protein: CASSQAAGGPYEQYF

CDR3 length: 13
V gene: TRBV7-9
clone size: NA
J gene: TRBJ2-7
CDR3 protein: CASSLPVAYEQYF

CDR3 length: 14
V gene: TRBV5-1
clone size: NA
J gene: TRBJ1-1
CDR3 protein: CASSPRGAVPGAFF

CDR3 length: 14
V gene: TRBV7-9
clone size: NA
J gene: TRBJ1-1
CDR3 protein: CASSLGQGWAEAFF

CDR3 length: 12
V gene: TRBV7-2
clone size: NA
J gene: TRBJ2-3
CDR3 protein: CASSPYTDTQYF

CDR3 length: 12
V gene: TRBV11-2
clone size: NA
J gene: TRBJ2-7
CDR3 protein: CASSSQSYEQYF

CDR3 length: 13
V gene: TRBV7-3
clone size: NA
J gene: TRBJ2-5
CDR3 protein: CASSRGDGETQYF

CDR3 length: 15
V gene: TRBV9
clone size: NA
J gene: TRBJ2-7
CDR3 protein: CASSAAGTSAYEQYF

CDR3 length: 16
V gene: TRBV5-6
clone size: few
J gene: TRBJ1-3
CDR3 protein: CASSKTGGISGNTIYF

CDR3 length: 14
V gene: TRBV18
clone size: NA
J gene: TRBJ1-2
CDR3 protein: CASSPEDRGYGYTF

CDR3 length: 20
V gene: TRBV12-5
clone size: NA
J gene: TRBJ2-2
CDR3 protein: CASGLVFWTGSEMGTGELFF

CDR3 length: 11
V gene: TRBV6-4
clone size: few
J gene: TRBJ2-7
CDR3 protein: CASSPPCEQYF

CDR3 length: 17
V gene: TRBV19
clone size: NA
J gene: TRBJ1-1
CDR3 protein: CASSLTPGGTVNTEAFF

CDR3 length: 15
V gene: TRBV28
clone size: NA
J gene: TRBJ1-4
CDR3 protein: CASSLGAQGAEKLFF

CDR3 length: 17
V gene: TRBV4-3
clone size: NA
J gene: TRBJ1-3
CDR3 protein: CASSQFTEGTSGNTIYF

CDR3 length: 15
V gene: TRBV10-3
clone size: few
J gene: TRBJ2-5
CDR3 protein: CAISDGAGGGETQYF

CDR3 length: 18
V gene: TRBV4-3
clone size: NA
J gene: TRBJ2-5
CDR3 protein: CASSPDPEATGRQETQYF

CDR3 length: 14
V gene: TRBV28
clone size: NA
J gene: TRBJ1-2
CDR3 protein: CASSPTTGRYGYTF

CDR3 length: 15
V gene: TRBV6-5
clone size: NA
J gene: TRBJ1-5
CDR3 protein: CASAARGESNQPQHF

CDR3 length: 15
V gene: TRBV6-6
clone size: few
J gene: TRBJ1-1
CDR3 protein: CASSPRTAGVTEAFF

CDR3 length: 13
V gene: TRBV19
clone size: NA
J gene: TRBJ2-7
CDR3 protein: CASSIGVPYEQYF

CDR3 length: 11
V gene: TRBV9
clone size: NA
J gene: TRBJ2-3
CDR3 protein: CASSVLDTQYF

CDR3 length: 15
V gene: TRBV10-2
clone size: NA
J gene: TRBJ1-6
CDR3 protein: CASQFSGTGDSPLHF

CDR3 length: 16
V gene: TRBV11-2
clone size: NA
J gene: TRBJ1-2
CDR3 protein: CASSSPRQGRNYGYTF

CDR3 length: 15
V gene: TRBV6-1
clone size: few
J gene: TRBJ2-7
CDR3 protein: CASSSAGDSSYEQYF